This T cell receptor beta chain was identified during a study of identical twins. Using its own MiXCR run on the 5' RACE reads, TCRdb lists one record per CDR3 protein. The sample consists of under 900,000 distinct CDR3 sequences, 15% to 20% of them appearing once. CDR1 MNHNS and CDR2 SASEGT come from the germline V gene. CDR3 size: 14 residues. J gave up 9 bases and V 4 bases, and 3 bases lay outside the gene matches. The data were also submitted as part of a second study, on T cells expressing NK-cell markers.

The rearrangement uses TRBV6-1 and TRBJ2-4; TRBD2 aligns across 13 bases. The receptor was derived from a woman aged 18-35 years in good health. Sequencing was carried out using PBMCs. Written as DNA, the CDR3 is TGTGCCAGCAGTGGACTAGCGGGAGGCGGCATTCAGTACTTC. Translation gives CASSGLAGGGIQYF.